A single sample gave rise to the 18 T cell receptor beta chains below, sequenced in a study of immune reconstitution after stem cell transplant in scleroderma. One entry per CDR3 protein, called by TCRdb with MiXCR from the RT-PCR reads. The data show several hundred distinct CDR3 sequences, under 8.5% seen once. This sample was gathered before or after autologous hematopoietic stem cell transplantation (not recorded which). The receptor source for this set is a male donor with systemic sclerosis.

This clonotype was counted a few times. The chain uses TRBV20-1 and TRBJ2-7; 7 bases map to TRBD2. There are 16 residues in the CDR3. The germline gives CDR1 DFQATT, CDR2 SNEGSKA (reference sequence). V was clipped by 0 bases and J by 3 bases; unmatched bases: 11. The CDR3 region has the DNA TGCAGTGCTAGAGATTCGTCGCGGGGGACTGGCTACGAGCAGTACTTC. This codes for CSARDSSRGTGYEQYF.

This clonotype counts as large. The chain uses TRBV29-1 and TRBJ2-7; TRBD1 matches at 10 bases. This CDR3 has 14 residues. Per the germline V gene, CDR1 is SQVTM and CDR2 is ANQGSEA. Trimming cost V 1 base and J 5 bases; bases outside gene matches: 5. CDR3 DNA: TGCAGCGTTGAAGGGACAGGGGGTAGGAACGAGCAGTACTTC. Translating gives CSVEGTGGRNEQYF.

In its sample, this clonotype is large. The chain carries TRBV2 and TRBJ1-1; D remains ambiguous. Trimming shortened V by 5 bases and J by 4 bases, and 8 bases separated the two germline ends. CDR1 and CDR2 from the germline V gene are SNHLY and FYNNEI. This CDR3 is 12 amino acids long. The CDR3 protein is CASSPEGTEAFF. In nucleotides, the CDR3 is TGTGCCAGCAGTCCAGAAGGCACTGAAGCTTTCTTT.

This clonotype is classed as large. J is TRBJ2-1 and V is TRBV18, with 7 bases matching TRBD1. This CDR3 spans 17 amino acids. The junction had 8 bases not matched to a gene; V was cut back by 3 bases and J by 0 bases. Germline loops: CDR1 KGHSH, CDR2 LQKENI. In DNA, the CDR3 is TGTGCCAGCTCACCTTATCGGGACAGCAGCTCCTACAATGAGCAGTTCTTC. Protein sequence: CASSPYRDSSSYNEQFF.

This clonotype is termed large. V is TRBV5-6 and J is TRBJ1-5; D call uncertain. This CDR3 has 13 amino acids. V lost 1 base to trimming and J lost 7 bases, with 9 bases between them. Germline assignment: CDR1 SGHDT and CDR2 YYEEEE. CDR3 protein: CASSLTGGQPQHF. The CDR3 region has the DNA TGTGCCAGCAGCTTGACGGGAGGGCAGCCCCAGCATTTT.

By its share, this clonotype is large. The chain employs TRBV10-2 and TRBJ2-7; D is unclear. The germline V gene encodes CDR1 WSHSY and CDR2 SAAADI. V lost 8 bases to trimming and J lost 1 base, with 6 bases between them. The CDR3 sequence is 11 residues long. The CDR3 bases are TGCGCCAGCGGGCCGTCCTACGAGCAGTACTTC. Its protein product is CASGPSYEQYF.

By its share, this clonotype is large. V and J are TRBV4-2 and TRBJ2-7; D is possibly TRBD1 or TRBD2 (5 bases each). From germline, CDR1 is LGHNA and CDR2 YNFKEQ. CDR3 size: 11 residues. The V and J ends lost 5 bases and 6 bases respectively, with 8 bases between them. CDR3 in DNA: TGTGCCAGCAGCGCAGGGACCGAGCAGTACTTC. Residues: CASSAGTEQYF.

This clonotype has only a few counts. The CDR3 here is CSALAASGSWQFF. The CDR3 DNA sequence: TGCAGTGCTTTGGCGGCTAGCGGGAGTTGGCAGTTCTTC. The chain is built from TRBV20-1 and TRBJ2-1; TRBD2 matches 10 bases. Germline values: CDR1 DFQATT, CDR2 SNEGSKA (reference sequence). V trimming: 5 bases; J trimming: 12 bases; junction bases outside the gene matches: 10. This CDR3 contains 13 residues.

By its share, this clonotype is large. The V and J genes are TRBV29-1 and TRBJ1-1, with D maybe TRBD1 (6 bases). Germline assignment: CDR1 SQVTM and CDR2 ANQGSEA. CDR3 length: 16 amino acids. V was clipped by 1 base and J by 4 bases, with 19 bases between them. CDR3 sequence: CSVEGRSGEGGTEAFF. The CDR3 DNA reads as TGCAGCGTTGAAGGGCGGTCCGGGGAAGGGGGCACTGAAGCTTTCTTT.

This clonotype is large. The chain recombines TRBV24-1 with TRBJ2-3; D tentatively fits TRBD1 or TRBD2 (5 bases each). Per germline, CDR1 KGHDR and CDR2 SFDVKD. The CDR3 spans 15 residues. V lost 5 bases and J 7 bases, leaving 18 bases between the germline ends. The chain's CDR3 is CATSAEGTISNTQYF. CDR3 in DNA: TGTGCCACCAGTGCCGAGGGGACCATTTCAAATACGCAGTATTTT.

The V gene is TRBV19, the J gene TRBJ1-1, with a possible D match to TRBD1 (6 bases). CDR3 length: 14 amino acids. Trimming cost V 8 bases and J 5 bases, with 18 bases left between them. Germline V gene lookup returns CDR1 LNHDA and CDR2 SQIVND (reference sequence). CDR3 protein: CASGLQGAATEAFF. In DNA, the CDR3 is TGTGCCAGTGGACTACAGGGAGCAGCGACTGAAGCTTTCTTT.

By frequency in the sample, this clonotype is medium-sized. V and J are TRBV20-1 and TRBJ2-1; the D is unclear. Trimming pared 7 bases from V and 0 bases from J, leaving 7 bases between. CDR1 DFQATT and CDR2 SNEGSKA come from the germline V gene (reference sequence). This CDR3 has 12 amino acids. CDR3 sequence reads: CSVSVSYNEQFF. For the CDR3, the DNA is TGCAGTGTATCGGTCTCCTACAATGAGCAGTTCTTC.

By sample fraction, this clonotype is medium-sized (0.01 to 0.1%). This chain uses TRBV14 with TRBJ2-7; 7 nucleotides match TRBD1. With 4 bases clipped from V and 4 bases from J, the junction kept 7 bases outside the gene matches. Per germline, CDR1 SGHDN and CDR2 FVKESK. The CDR3 loop spans 14 amino acids. The CDR3 is CASSRDRDRYEQYF. As DNA, the CDR3 is TGTGCCAGCAGCCGCGATCGGGACAGATACGAGCAGTACTTC.

This clonotype is judged large. This chain joins TRBV5-1 and TRBJ2-7; 9 bases align to TRBD1. The CDR3 sequence is 16 residues long. CDR1 SGHRS and CDR2 YFSETQ come from the germline V gene. The J segment lost 2 bases and the V segment lost 7 bases, leaving 13 bases of the junction unmatched. In DNA form, the CDR3 reads TGCGCCAGCCTGGAACTCCCGGGACAGGGAACCTACGAGCAGTACTTC. Residues: CASLELPGQGTYEQYF.

This clonotype is large within its sample. This sequence joins TRBV3-1 and TRBJ2-1; D not certain. The CDR3 extends over 15 amino acids. V was pared by 0 bases and J by 9 bases, with 15 bases between. In germline, CDR1 is LGHDT, CDR2 YNNKEL (reference sequence). The CDR3 nucleotides read TGTGCCAGCAGCCAAGATCGAATGGGTCCGCGTGAGCAGTTCTTC. The encoded protein is CASSQDRMGPREQFF.

Judged by abundance, this clonotype is large. The rearrangement uses TRBV5-4 and TRBJ2-1; 9 bases match TRBD2. The CDR3 is made up of 15 amino acids. The ends lost 1 base at V and 7 bases at J; junction bases unmatched: 6. Germline V lookup: CDR1 SGHNT, CDR2 YYREEE (reference sequence). The CDR3 reads CASSLLQREDNEQFF. Written as DNA, the CDR3 is TGTGCCAGCAGCTTGCTACAGCGGGAGGATAATGAGCAGTTCTTC.

Relative to its sample, this clonotype is medium-sized. This chain links TRBV5-8 with TRBJ1-5, with D possibly matching TRBD1 (6 bases). This CDR3 contains 14 residues. The V gene lost 7 bases and the J gene lost 7 bases, with 18 bases spanning the gap. Germline CDR1 SGHTS, CDR2 YDEGEE. Here the CDR3 DNA reads TGTGCCAGCGACCGTACAGGGTTTGGCCAGCCCCAGCATTTT. Translating gives CASDRTGFGQPQHF.

This clonotype is deemed large. This chain connects TRBV27 to TRBJ1-1; D not resolved. CDR1 is MNHEY, CDR2 SMNVEV, per germline (reference sequence). Trimming left V 8 bases short and J 0 bases short, with 19 bases between. CDR3 length equals 16 residues. CDR3 residues: CASAYDRPGVNTEAFF. In DNA form, the CDR3 reads TGTGCCAGCGCGTATGATAGGCCCGGGGTGAACACTGAAGCTTTCTTT.